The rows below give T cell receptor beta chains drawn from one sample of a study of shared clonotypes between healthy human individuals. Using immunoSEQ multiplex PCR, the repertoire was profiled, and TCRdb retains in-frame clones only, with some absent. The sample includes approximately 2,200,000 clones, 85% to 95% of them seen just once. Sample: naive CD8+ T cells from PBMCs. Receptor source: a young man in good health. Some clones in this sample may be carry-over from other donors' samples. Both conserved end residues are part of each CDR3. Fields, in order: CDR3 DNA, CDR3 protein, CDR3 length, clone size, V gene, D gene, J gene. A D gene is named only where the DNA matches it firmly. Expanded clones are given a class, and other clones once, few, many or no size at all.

DNA: TGTGCCAGCAGCTACGATCCGCGGGACAGGGTAATAGGAGAGCAGTACTTC; CDR3: CASSYDPRDRVIGEQYF; length: 17; size: NA; V: TRBV5-4; D: TRBD1; J: TRBJ2-7
DNA: TGTGCCAGCAGCTTAGGGATTAACTATGGCTACACCTTC; CDR3: CASSLGINYGYTF; length: 13; size: NA; V: TRBV7-9; D: NA; J: TRBJ1-2
DNA: TGTGCCAGCAGCCAGTCCCGGGGGGGATGGAATGGCTACACCTTC; CDR3: CASSQSRGGWNGYTF; length: 15; size: NA; V: TRBV11-2; D: NA; J: TRBJ1-2
DNA: TGTGCCAGTAGTGGGACCGGGACAAAGAACACTGAAGCTTTCTTT; CDR3: CASSGTGTKNTEAFF; length: 15; size: NA; V: TRBV19; D: NA; J: TRBJ1-1
DNA: TGTGCCAGCAGTGAATGGGCAGGGCTGAACACTGAAGCTTTCTTT; CDR3: CASSEWAGLNTEAFF; length: 15; size: NA; V: TRBV6-1; D: NA; J: TRBJ1-1
DNA: TGTGCCAGCAGTTTTAGCGGGACCCGGACAGATACGCAGTATTTT; CDR3: CASSFSGTRTDTQYF; length: 15; size: NA; V: TRBV27; D: TRBD2; J: TRBJ2-3
DNA: TGTGCCAGCAGGGGAGCAGGGGCCATAAACTCCTACGAGCAGTACTTC; CDR3: CASRGAGAINSYEQYF; length: 16; size: NA; V: TRBV28; D: NA; J: TRBJ2-7
DNA: TGTGCCAGCAGCTTATGGCAGATGAACACTGAAGCTTTCTTT; CDR3: CASSLWQMNTEAFF; length: 14; size: NA; V: TRBV7-8; D: NA; J: TRBJ1-1
DNA: TGTGCCATCAGTGAGTCTTCTAGCGGGCCCAATGAGCAGTTCTTC; CDR3: CAISESSSGPNEQFF; length: 15; size: NA; V: TRBV10-3; D: TRBD2; J: TRBJ2-1
DNA: TGTGCCAGCACCTCCAGTCCGCGTCCTACCTATGGCTACACCTTC; CDR3: CASTSSPRPTYGYTF; length: 15; size: few; V: TRBV7-9; D: NA; J: TRBJ1-2
DNA: TGTGCCAGCAGCTTCCAACAGGGGCCAGCAACTAATGAAAAACTGTTTTTT; CDR3: CASSFQQGPATNEKLFF; length: 17; size: NA; V: TRBV7-3; D: TRBD1; J: TRBJ1-4
DNA: TGTGCCAGCAGCGTAGGGCACAGCACCTACGAGCAGTACTTC; CDR3: CASSVGHSTYEQYF; length: 14; size: NA; V: TRBV9; D: NA; J: TRBJ2-7
DNA: TGTGCCAGCAGCACACCGTGGGCGGGAGATTACGAGCAGTACTTC; CDR3: CASSTPWAGDYEQYF; length: 15; size: NA; V: TRBV7-9; D: TRBD2; J: TRBJ2-7
DNA: TGTGCCAGCAGTGATCCGGGACTAGCGGACATTAGGGATACGCAGTATTTT; CDR3: CASSDPGLADIRDTQYF; length: 17; size: once; V: TRBV6-1; D: TRBD2; J: TRBJ2-3